This is a list of T cell receptor beta chains from one sample in a study of vaccination and CD4 T cells after COVID-19. These receptors' targets are unknown. In TCRdb, the PCR reads were re-called with MiXCR into one record per CDR3 protein. This table has 13,000 or so distinct CDR3 sequences, roughly 60% appearing once. Sequencing was done on a sample of CD4+ T cells from blood, cultured in vitro. The receptors originated from a human donor who had recovered from COVID-19. Both conserved end residues are part of each CDR3. The D gene is left open where the match is weak. The size entry is marked missing in some rows and otherwise reads once, few, many or a size class.

>TRBJ1-5|TRBV10-3|-|-
CAISERGDQPQHF
TGTGCCATCAGTGAGAGGGGGGATCAGCCCCAGCATTTT
>TRBJ2-1|TRBV6-1|TRBD2|-
CASSKTSGRPNEQFF
TGTGCCAGCAGTAAAACTAGCGGGAGGCCCAATGAGCAGTTCTTC
>TRBJ2-7|TRBV6-1|-|-
CASRPTANIGHEQYF
TGTGCCAGCAGACCAACCGCCAACATAGGGCACGAGCAGTACTTC
>TRBJ2-7|TRBV7-2|-|-
CASSLSRTERGEQYF
TGTGCCAGCAGCTTATCGAGGACGGAAAGAGGGGAGCAGTACTTC
>TRBJ1-2|TRBV7-9|-|few
CASSLIDGGYGYTF
TGTGCCAGCAGCTTAATAGACGGTGGCTATGGCTACACCTTC
>TRBJ2-3|TRBV5-1|-|-
CASSFADTQYF
TGCGCCAGCAGCTTTGCAGATACGCAGTATTTT
>TRBJ2-7|TRBV15|TRBD2|-
CATSRKHTGGRGEQYF
TGTGCCACCAGCCGTAAACATACGGGAGGGAGAGGCGAGCAGTACTTC
>TRBJ2-7|TRBV7-3|TRBD1|-
CASSLTPGQGYEQYF
TGTGCCAGCAGCTTAACACCGGGACAGGGTTACGAGCAGTACTTC
>TRBJ2-4|TRBV5-6|-|-
CASSGWDTPKGGNIQYF
TGTGCCAGCAGCGGGTGGGACACCCCAAAAGGGGGAAACATTCAGTACTTC
>TRBJ2-1|TRBV11-3|TRBD2|-
CASGGNLIGEQFF
TGTGCCTCCGGGGGGAATTTAATAGGTGAGCAGTTCTTC
>TRBJ2-3|TRBV20-1|TRBD2|few
CSASRPKGASGSSDTQYF
TGCAGTGCTAGCAGGCCAAAAGGGGCTAGCGGGAGCTCAGATACGCAGTATTTT
>TRBJ1-5|TRBV28|-|-
CASSSEPQPQHF
TGTGCCAGCAGTTCAGAGCCTCAGCCCCAGCATTTT
>TRBJ1-1|TRBV6-1|-|few
CASSVRQGEAEAFF
TGTGCCAGCAGTGTTAGGCAGGGAGAGGCTGAAGCTTTCTTT
>TRBJ1-1|TRBV7-3|TRBD1|-
CASSLKGGTGSSTEAFF
TGTGCCAGCAGCTTAAAAGGGGGGACAGGGTCGAGTACTGAAGCTTTCTTT
>TRBJ1-1|TRBV18|-|-
CASSLRVTEAFF
TGTGCCAGCTCACTCAGGGTCACTGAAGCTTTCTTT
>TRBJ2-2|TRBV19|-|few
CASSNPLGRGGTGELFF
TGTGCCAGTAGTAACCCTCTCGGCAGGGGCGGAACCGGGGAGCTGTTTTTT
>TRBJ2-7|TRBV20-1|TRBD2|few
CSARNPSGRSLGEQYF
TGCAGTGCTAGGAACCCTAGCGGGAGGAGCCTCGGAGAGCAGTACTTC
>TRBJ1-5|TRBV6-1|-|-
CASKLSGDQPQHF
TGTGCCAGCAAGCTCAGCGGCGATCAGCCCCAGCATTTT
>TRBJ2-1|TRBV6-1|-|few
CATAAWTSRGNEQFF
TGTGCCACCGCCGCGTGGACGTCAAGAGGTAATGAGCAGTTCTTC
>TRBJ1-4|TRBV20-1|-|-
CSARDRIQGRSEKLFF
TGCAGTGCTAGAGATCGTATCCAGGGTAGAAGTGAAAAACTGTTTTTT
>TRBJ2-2|TRBV28|TRBD1|-
CASRGPGQGLTGELFF
TGTGCCAGCAGAGGACCGGGACAGGGGTTAACCGGGGAGCTGTTTTTT
>TRBJ1-4|TRBV6-5|-|-
CASSYWGGMGEKLFF
TGTGCCAGCAGTTACTGGGGGGGAATGGGCGAAAAACTGTTTTTT
>TRBJ1-1|TRBV5-1|TRBD1|-
CASSDRQGGTEAFF
TGCGCCAGCAGCGACAGACAGGGAGGTACTGAAGCTTTCTTT
>TRBJ1-5|TRBV6-1|-|-
CASSQGGQPQHF
TGTGCCAGCTCGCAGGGTGGTCAGCCCCAGCATTTT
>TRBJ2-1|TRBV10-3|-|once
CAIRAGDGYGGNEQFF
TGTGCCATCAGGGCAGGGGACGGCTACGGGGGCAATGAGCAGTTCTTC
>TRBJ1-1|TRBV20-1|-|-
CSADPGGRVMNTEAFF
TGCAGTGCTGACCCGGGGGGGCGGGTTATGAACACTGAAGCTTTCTTT
>TRBJ2-3|TRBV2|TRBD2|-
CASRRTSGALASTDTQYF
TGTGCCAGCAGACGGACTAGCGGAGCCCTTGCTAGCACAGATACGCAGTATTTT
>TRBJ2-2|TRBV20-1|TRBD1|-
CSARDRTGGTGELFF
TGCAGTGCTAGAGATCGGACAGGGGGCACCGGGGAGCTGTTTTTT
>TRBJ1-5|TRBV20-1|TRBD1|-
CSGRTGGNQPQHF
TGCAGTGGGCGGACAGGGGGCAATCAGCCCCAGCATTTT
>TRBJ2-5|TRBV19|TRBD1|once
CASSRTGGLSQETQYF
TGTGCCAGTAGCCGGACAGGGGGGTTGTCCCAAGAGACCCAGTACTTC
>TRBJ2-5|TRBV5-1|TRBD1|-
CASSWTGGTETQYF
TGCGCCAGCAGCTGGACAGGGGGTACAGAGACCCAGTACTTC
>TRBJ1-1|TRBV12-3/TRBV12-4|-|-
CASAHAGKSSEAFF
TGTGCCAGCGCCCATGCGGGGAAATCCTCTGAAGCTTTCTTT
>TRBJ2-5|TRBV2|-|-
CASSRAETQYF
TGTGCCAGCAGTCGGGCGGAGACCCAGTACTTC
>TRBJ2-3|TRBV28|TRBD1|few
CASRGQGVDTQYF
TGTGCCAGCAGAGGGCAGGGGGTCGATACGCAGTATTTT
>TRBJ1-1|TRBV7-8|-|once
CASSDPGRWNKAFF
TGTGCCAGCAGCGACCCGGGACGGTGGAATAAGGCTTTCTTT
>TRBJ2-1|TRBV6-1|-|few
CASSRVRGEHEQFF
TGTGCCAGCAGTCGCGTCAGGGGGGAACATGAGCAGTTCTTC
>TRBJ2-4|TRBV19|-|-
CASSRASGAMNIQYF
TGTGCCAGTAGTAGGGCCTCGGGGGCAATGAACATTCAGTACTTC
>TRBJ2-4|TRBV6-5|-|-
CASSSPSGGGLAKNIQYF
TGTGCCAGCAGTTCCCCATCCGGTGGGGGGCTAGCCAAAAACATTCAGTACTTC
>TRBJ2-7|TRBV10-3|TRBD2|once
CAISTSGSQGEQYF
TGTGCCATCAGTACTAGCGGGAGCCAAGGCGAGCAGTACTTC
>TRBJ2-2|TRBV2|-|few
CASRGGPNTGELFF
TGTGCCAGCAGAGGGGGGCCCAACACCGGGGAGCTGTTTTTT
>TRBJ1-1|TRBV20-1|-|-
CSAVNARGRNTEAFF
TGCAGTGCTGTTAATGCCAGGGGTCGGAACACTGAAGCTTTCTTT
>TRBJ2-5|TRBV20-1|-|few
CSASIMETQYF
TGCAGTGCTAGCATAATGGAGACCCAGTACTTC
>TRBJ1-1|TRBV7-2|-|-
CASSLGRGWTEAFF
TGTGCCAGCAGCTTAGGGAGGGGCTGGACTGAAGCTTTCTTT
>TRBJ2-7|TRBV28|-|once
CASSLSGTHVAGALTEQYF
TGTGCCAGCAGTCTATCGGGGACACATGTAGCGGGTGCCCTCACGGAGCAGTACTTC
>TRBJ2-1|TRBV18|TRBD1|few
CASSPRGQNNEQFF
TGTGCCAGCTCACCAAGGGGACAGAACAATGAGCAGTTCTTC
>TRBJ2-4|TRBV5-1|-|-
CASSLEPGMNIQYF
TGCGCCAGCAGCTTGGAGCCAGGGATGAACATTCAGTACTTC
>TRBJ2-5|TRBV15|-|once
CATSRDRRIQETQYF
TGTGCCACCAGCAGAGATCGCCGGATCCAAGAGACCCAGTACTTC
>TRBJ1-2|TRBV7-2|-|-
CASSLAQNRLLEGYGYTF
TGTGCCAGCAGCTTAGCGCAAAACAGGCTCCTAGAAGGCTATGGCTACACCTTC
>TRBJ1-3|TRBV4-1|-|-
CASSQDPGTGNGNTIYF
TGCGCCAGCAGCCAAGACCCGGGGACTGGGAACGGAAACACCATATATTTT
>TRBJ2-5|TRBV7-2|-|-
CASSLTGAPMGETQYF
TGTGCCAGCAGCTTAACGGGGGCTCCCATGGGGGAGACCCAGTACTTC
>TRBJ1-2|TRBV5-4|-|-
CASASTGFQGYTF
TGTGCCAGCGCGAGTACAGGGTTCCAGGGCTACACCTTC
>TRBJ2-3|TRBV5-8|-|once
CASSLAEWAQYF
TGTGCCAGCAGCTTGGCCGAATGGGCGCAGTATTTT